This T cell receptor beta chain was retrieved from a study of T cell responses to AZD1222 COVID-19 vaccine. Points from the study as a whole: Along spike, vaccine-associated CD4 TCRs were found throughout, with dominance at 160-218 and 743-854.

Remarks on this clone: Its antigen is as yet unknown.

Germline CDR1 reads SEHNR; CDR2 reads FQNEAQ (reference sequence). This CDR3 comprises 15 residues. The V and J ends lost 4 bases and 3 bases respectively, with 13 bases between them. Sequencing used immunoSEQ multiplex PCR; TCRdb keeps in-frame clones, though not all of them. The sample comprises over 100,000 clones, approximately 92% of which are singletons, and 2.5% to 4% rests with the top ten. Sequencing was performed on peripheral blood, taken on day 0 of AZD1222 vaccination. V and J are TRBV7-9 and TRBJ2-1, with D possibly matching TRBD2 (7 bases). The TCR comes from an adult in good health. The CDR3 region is CASSSQGRVYNEQFF. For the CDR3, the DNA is TGTGCCAGCAGCTCCCAGGGGAGGGTCTACAATGAGCAGTTCTTC. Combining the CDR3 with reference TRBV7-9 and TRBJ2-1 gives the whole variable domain DTGVSQNPRHKITKRGQNVTFRCDPISEHNRLYWYRQTLGQGPEFLTYFQNEAQLEKSRLLSDRFSAERPKGSFSTLEIQRTEQGDSAMYLCASSSQGRVYNEQFFGPGTRLTVL.